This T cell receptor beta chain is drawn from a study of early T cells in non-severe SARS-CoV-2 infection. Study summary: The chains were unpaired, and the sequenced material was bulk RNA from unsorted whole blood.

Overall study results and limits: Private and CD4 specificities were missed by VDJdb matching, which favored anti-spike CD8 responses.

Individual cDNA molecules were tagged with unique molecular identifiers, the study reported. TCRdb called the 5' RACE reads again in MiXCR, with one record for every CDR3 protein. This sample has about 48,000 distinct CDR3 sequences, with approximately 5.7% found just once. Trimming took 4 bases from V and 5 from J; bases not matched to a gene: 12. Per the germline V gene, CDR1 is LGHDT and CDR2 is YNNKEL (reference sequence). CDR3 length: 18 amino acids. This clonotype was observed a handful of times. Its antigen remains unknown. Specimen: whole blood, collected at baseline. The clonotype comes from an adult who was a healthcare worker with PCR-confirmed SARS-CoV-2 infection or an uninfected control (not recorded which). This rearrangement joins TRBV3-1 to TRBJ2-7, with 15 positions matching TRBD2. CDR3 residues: CASSPLPGLAGGPDEQYF. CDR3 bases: TGTGCCAGCAGCCCTCTTCCCGGACTAGCGGGAGGGCCCGACGAGCAGTACTTC.